The sequence of this TCR beta chain was determined in a study of T cell repertoires in cytomegalovirus infection. Study outcomes and limitations: Dominating the ex vivo response were HLA-C-restricted CMV-specific TCR beta clonotypes. CMV carriers with the relevant HLA were identified by cumulative public TCR beta family frequency.

TCRdb recomputed calls from the reads with MiXCR, one row per CDR3 protein. The sample holds roughly 150,000 distinct CDR3 sequences, under 20% seen once. The V gene lost 1 base and the J gene lost 5 bases, with 8 bases spanning the gap. Germline CDR1 is SGHNT and CDR2 is YENEEA. The CDR3 is 13 residues long. Concerning this clonotype itself: The antigen remains unidentified.

What was sequenced was CD8+ T cells from PBMCs. The receptor comes from a human donor in good health (CMV status not recorded). Some clones in this sample may be carry-over from other donors' samples. The rearrangement uses TRBV11-3 and TRBJ2-5; D remains ambiguous. The CDR3: CASSLAVGETQYF. For the CDR3, the DNA is TGTGCCAGCAGCTTAGCGGTAGGCGAGACCCAGTACTTC.